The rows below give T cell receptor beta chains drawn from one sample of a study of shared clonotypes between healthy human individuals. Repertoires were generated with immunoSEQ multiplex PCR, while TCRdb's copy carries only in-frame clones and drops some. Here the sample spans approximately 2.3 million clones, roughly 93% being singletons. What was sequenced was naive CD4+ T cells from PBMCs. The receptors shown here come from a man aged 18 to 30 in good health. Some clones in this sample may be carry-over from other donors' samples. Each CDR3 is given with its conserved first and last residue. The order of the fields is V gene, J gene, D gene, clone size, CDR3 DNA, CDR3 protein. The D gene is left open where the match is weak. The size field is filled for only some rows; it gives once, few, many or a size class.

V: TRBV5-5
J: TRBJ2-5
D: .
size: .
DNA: TGTGCCAGCAGCTCGAACTCAGCGCGGACCCAGTACTTC
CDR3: CASSSNSARTQYF

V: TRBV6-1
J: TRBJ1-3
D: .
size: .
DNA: TGTGCCAGCAGCGCACATGACTTTGGAAACACCATATATTTT
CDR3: CASSAHDFGNTIYF

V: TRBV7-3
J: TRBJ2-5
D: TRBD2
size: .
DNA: TGTGCCAGCACCCCGGGACTAGCGGAACAAGAGACCCAGTACTTC
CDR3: CASTPGLAEQETQYF

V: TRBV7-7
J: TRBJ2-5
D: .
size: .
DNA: TGTGCCAGCAGCTTAGGGGGTTCAAGGGCTGAGACCCAGTACTTC
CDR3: CASSLGGSRAETQYF

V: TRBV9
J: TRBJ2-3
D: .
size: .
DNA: TGTGCCAGCAGCGTAGGGGGCGGTGGCTATACGCAGTATTTT
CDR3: CASSVGGGGYTQYF

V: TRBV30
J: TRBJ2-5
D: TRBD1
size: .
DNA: TGTGCCTGGAGGCGCACAGGGGGCCAGGAGACCCAGTACTTC
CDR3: CAWRRTGGQETQYF

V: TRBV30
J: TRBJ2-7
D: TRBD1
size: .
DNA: TGTGCCTGGAGTCACCCCATTGGGACAGGGGGATACGAGCAGTACTTC
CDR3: CAWSHPIGTGGYEQYF

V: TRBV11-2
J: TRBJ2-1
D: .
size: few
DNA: TGTGCCAGCAACCTACCCGGGGGCGCCGGGTCCAACAATGAGCAGTTCTTC
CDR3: CASNLPGGAGSNNEQFF

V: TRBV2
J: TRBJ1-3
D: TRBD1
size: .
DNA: TGTGCCAGCAGCCGCGACAGGGGGTCTGGAAACACCATATATTTT
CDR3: CASSRDRGSGNTIYF

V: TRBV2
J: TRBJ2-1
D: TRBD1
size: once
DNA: TGTGCCAGCAGTCGGGACAGGGGGCGCAGGAATGAGCAGTTCTTC
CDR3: CASSRDRGRRNEQFF

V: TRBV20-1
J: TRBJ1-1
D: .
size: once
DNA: TGCAGTGCTCGTATTCGGACTGAAGCTTTCTTT
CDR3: CSARIRTEAFF

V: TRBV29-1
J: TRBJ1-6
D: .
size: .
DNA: TGCAGCGTGGGGGACTTTTTAAATTCACCCCTCCACTTT
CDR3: CSVGDFLNSPLHF

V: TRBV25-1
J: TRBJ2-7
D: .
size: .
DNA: TGTGCCAGCAGTCTAACCGGGAGCTCCTACGAGCAGTACTTC
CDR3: CASSLTGSSYEQYF

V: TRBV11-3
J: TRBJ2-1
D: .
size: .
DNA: TGTGCCAGCAGCTTAGAGGTGGCGGGAACGTCCTACAATGAGCAGTTCTTC
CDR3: CASSLEVAGTSYNEQFF

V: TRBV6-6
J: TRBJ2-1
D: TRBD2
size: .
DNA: TGTGCCAGCACCGACGGGGCTAGCGGGAATGGTGAGCAGTTCTTC
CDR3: CASTDGASGNGEQFF

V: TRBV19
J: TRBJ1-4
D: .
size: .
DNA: TGTGCCACTCAAAGGGCAGGAGTGACTTCTAATGAAAAACTGTTTTTT
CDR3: CATQRAGVTSNEKLFF

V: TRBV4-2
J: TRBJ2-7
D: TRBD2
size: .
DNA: TGTGCCAGCAGCCAAGTTTCTTCGGCGGGAGGGCTTCTCGAGCAGTACTTC
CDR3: CASSQVSSAGGLLEQYF

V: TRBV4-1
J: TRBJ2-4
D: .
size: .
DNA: TGCGCCAGCAGCCAAGTAGGTAACATTCAGTACTTC
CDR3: CASSQVGNIQYF

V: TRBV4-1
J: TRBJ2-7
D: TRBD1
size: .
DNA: TGCGCCAGCAGCCAGCGGGACAGGACCTACGAGCAGTACTTC
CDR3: CASSQRDRTYEQYF

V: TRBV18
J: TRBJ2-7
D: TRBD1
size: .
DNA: TGTGCCAGCTCCCCAATCAATCCTTTGGGACAGTCCCACGAGCAGTACTTC
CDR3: CASSPINPLGQSHEQYF